Shown below are 5 T cell receptor beta chains from a single sample sequenced in a study of shared clonotypes between healthy human individuals. Measured with immunoSEQ multiplex PCR; TCRdb has only the in-frame clones, and not every one. The table lists about a million clones, around 74% of them singletons, with about 1.5% in the top ten. Source material: memory CD4+ T cells sorted from blood. The sample's subset: CD45RA-negative fraction. The receptors originated from a man younger than 30 in good health.

The V gene is TRBV10-2, the J gene TRBJ1-1, with a possible D match to TRBD1 (6 bases). The V gene's germline CDR1 is WSHSY and CDR2 SAAADI. The CDR3 contains 11 residues. With 6 bases removed from V and 4 bases from J, the gap between germline ends came to 6 bases. The CDR3, as DNA: TGCGCCAGCAGCAGGGGCACTGAAGCTTTCTTT. Amino acids: CASSRGTEAFF.

This clone was detected once. A clone one base away is much larger, so this may be a read error. The J gene is TRBJ2-5, the V gene TRBV7-2, with D possibly being TRBD2 (6 bases). The CDR3 has 13 residues. In germline, CDR1 is SGHTA, CDR2 FQGNSA. V dropped 2 bases and J dropped 3 bases, with 7 bases sitting between them. Written as DNA, the CDR3 is TGTGCCAGCAGCTTAACGGGGGAAGAGACCCAGTACTTC. It is translated as CASSLTGEETQYF.

The chain uses TRBV9 and TRBJ1-4; TRBD1 is a possible D gene (6 bases). V lost 4 bases to trimming and J lost 3 bases, with 13 bases between them. The CDR3 extends over 15 amino acids. Germline V gives CDR1 SGDLS, CDR2 YYNGEE. CDR3 in amino acids: CASSQREGANEKLFF. Here the CDR3 DNA reads TGTGCCAGCAGCCAAAGGGAGGGGGCTAATGAAAAACTGTTTTTT.

This rearrangement joins TRBV5-1 to TRBJ1-6; no clear D. This CDR3 has 16 residues. Germline CDR1 and CDR2: SGHRS and YFSETQ. V was shortened by 2 bases and J by 0 bases, with 9 bases between the two germline ends. The CDR3: CASSLRTSSYNSPLHF. The CDR3 coding sequence is TGCGCCAGCAGCTTAAGGACGAGCTCCTATAATTCACCCCTCCACTTT.

J is TRBJ2-7 and V is TRBV15; no firm D call. Between the trimmed V and J ends, which lost 1 base and 0 bases, there was a span of 10 bases. Germline CDR1 reads LNHNV; CDR2 reads YYDKDF (reference sequence). The CDR3 is 15 residues long. CDR3 bases: TGTGCCACCAGCAGAGGCCTTACCGGCTCCTACGAGCAGTACTTC. Its protein product is CATSRGLTGSYEQYF.